These 28 T cell receptor beta chains were sequenced from one sample in a study of T cells in Graves' hyperthyroidism and ophthalmopathy. TCR beta CDR3 sequences were amplified from RNA transcripts. HTBI primers were the set used in a first-round RT-PCR of the TCR CDR3. From the multiplex PCR reads, TCRdb called clonotypes with MiXCR, one entry per CDR3 protein. This table holds fewer than 650,000 distinct CDR3 sequences, around 43% found once. The specimen was peripheral blood or thyroid tissue (not recorded which). These receptors were collected from an adult woman with Graves' disease, either hyperthyroidism or ophthalmopathy (not recorded which).

The chain uses TRBV5-5 and TRBJ2-5; the match to TRBD1 covers 9 bases. J lost 4 bases, V lost 1 base, and 5 bases had no gene match. The CDR3 consists of 15 residues. CDR1 is SGHKS and CDR2 is YYEKEE in the germline V gene (reference sequence). The CDR3 coding sequence is TGTGCCAGCAGCTTGAGGGGACAGGGCCGAGAGACCCAGTACTTC. Its protein product is CASSLRGQGRETQYF.

Remarks on this clonotype: One base away lies a much larger clone, so this may be a sequencing read error. The genes are TRBV20-1 and TRBJ2-7; D unclear. The V end was cut by 0 bases, the J end by 0 bases, with 9 bases between. CDR3 size: 14 residues. CDR1 DFQATT and CDR2 SNEGSKA come from the germline V gene (reference sequence). The CDR3 region is CSARDSRSSYEQYF. The DNA for the CDR3 is TGCAGTGCTAGAGATTCCAGGAGCTCCTACGAGCAGTACTTC.

The V gene is TRBV29-1, the J gene TRBJ1-5, with 7 bases matching TRBD1. Losses at the gene ends were 6 bases for V and 9 bases for J; bases not matched to a gene: 8. CDR1 and CDR2 from the germline V gene are SQVTM and ANQGSEA. This CDR3 has 12 residues. CDR3 region: CSVETGIGPQHF. Written as DNA, the CDR3 is TGCAGCGTGGAGACAGGGATTGGGCCCCAGCATTTT.

Points on this clonotype: As the CDR3 is not closed by the conserved phenylalanine or tryptophan, this likely results from a read error. This chain links TRBV10-3 with TRBJ2-7; 8 positions agree with TRBD1. Trimming removed 4 bases from V and 5 bases from J; junction bases left unmatched: 4. The germline CDR1 and CDR2 sequences are ENHRY and SYGVKD. This CDR3 contains 13 residues. The CDR3 reads CAISVGQGNEQYL. The CDR3 DNA is TGTGCCATCAGTGTAGGACAGGGTAACGAGCAGTACCTC.

About this clonotype itself: A much larger clone is a single base away; this may be a read error. This chain connects TRBV5-6 to TRBJ2-5; D remains ambiguous. The CDR3 covers 14 residues. Germline loops: CDR1 SGHDT, CDR2 YYEEEE. Written as DNA, the CDR3 is TGTACCAGCAGCTCGGAATGGCCCCAAGAGACCCAGTACTTC. As protein: CTSSSEWPQETQYF.

The chain employs TRBV20-1 and TRBJ2-7; the D gene is possibly TRBD1 (5 bases). The CDR3 runs 12 residues. V was clipped by 6 bases and J by 4 bases, with 13 bases between them. Germline values: CDR1 DFQATT, CDR2 SNEGSKA (reference sequence). Written as DNA, the CDR3 is TGCAGTGCCAGGGTGGGGCTTTACGAGCAGTACTTC. Its protein is CSARVGLYEQYF.

This chain uses TRBV20-1 with TRBJ1-1, with D maybe TRBD1 (5 bases). This CDR3 contains 12 residues. V shed 5 bases and J shed 8 bases, with 15 bases lying between them. CDR1 and CDR2 from the germline V gene are DFQATT and SNEGSKA (reference sequence). CDR3 nucleotide sequence: TGCAGTGCTGTACTGGTGGGGCGCGAAGCTTTCTTT. Amino acid sequence: CSAVLVGREAFF.

The rearrangement links TRBV7-9 to TRBJ2-7; tentative D call: TRBD1 (5 bases). Trimming pared 5 bases from V and 2 bases from J, leaving 10 bases between. Per germline, CDR1 SEHNR and CDR2 FQNEAQ (reference sequence). The CDR3 has 13 amino acids. The CDR3 DNA is TGTGCCAGCAGCCCGATGGGGCCCTACGAGCAGTACTTC. Protein product: CASSPMGPYEQYF. The full variable domain, completed using reference TRBV7-9 and TRBJ2-7, is DTGVSQNPRHKITKRGQNVTFRCDPISEHNRLYWYRQTLGQGPEFLTYFQNEAQLEKSRLLSDRFSAERPKGSFSTLEIQRTEQGDSAMYLCASSPMGPYEQYFGPGTRLTVT.

The chain couples TRBV20-1 to TRBJ2-2; TRBD2 matches at 10 bases. The V and J ends lost 1 base and 1 base, in that order; junction bases with no gene match: 6. CDR3 length: 17 residues. Germline values: CDR1 DFQATT, CDR2 SNEGSKA (reference sequence). This CDR3 is CSARVSSGGVNTGELFF. Written as DNA, the CDR3 is TGCAGTGCTAGAGTATCGAGCGGGGGGGTGAACACCGGGGAGCTGTTTTTT.

Ten or more counts support this clonotype. The rearrangement uses TRBV4-2 and TRBJ1-5, with no clear D. Trimming left V 0 bases short and J 5 bases short, with 11 bases between. Germline assignment: CDR1 LGHNA and CDR2 YNFKEQ. This CDR3 is 15 amino acids long. The CDR3 spells CASSQDLGSYQPQHF. Written as DNA, the CDR3 is TGTGCCAGCAGCCAAGACCTGGGGAGTTATCAGCCCCAGCATTTT.

As concerns this clonotype: An end of the junction does not agree with germline; a read error may underlie this. The chain has TRBV10-3 and TRBJ2-5; no reliable D call. This CDR3 comprises 12 residues. From germline, CDR1 is ENHRY and CDR2 SYGVKD. CDR3 amino acids: CAISEVQEAQYF. The CDR3 nucleotides read TGTGCCATCAGTGAAGTGCAAGAGGCCCAGTACTTC.

This clonotype appeared many times. This sequence joins TRBV7-2 and TRBJ1-5; 7 bases match TRBD1. The CDR3 spans 16 residues. V shed 5 bases and J 0 bases; nucleotides not matched to a gene: 7. The germline V gene has CDR1 SGHTA and CDR2 FQGNSA. CDR3 bases: TGTGCCAGCAGCGGGCCTGGGACAGATAGCAATCAGCCCCAGCATTTT. Its translation is CASSGPGTDSNQPQHF.

J is TRBJ2-2 and V is TRBV9; 7 bases line up with TRBD2. V dropped 0 bases and J dropped 4; count of bases not matched to a gene: 6. This CDR3 has 16 amino acids. In germline, CDR1 is SGDLS, CDR2 YYNGEE. The CDR3 DNA sequence: TGTGCCAGCAGCGTAGGAATAGCGGGTTCCACCGGGGAGCTGTTTTTT. Translating it yields CASSVGIAGSTGELFF.

This chain joins TRBV7-9 and TRBJ1-1, with 7 nucleotides matching TRBD1. V was pared by 5 bases and J by 7 bases, with 13 bases of the junction left unmatched. The CDR3 runs to 15 residues. Germline V gene lookup returns CDR1 SEHNR and CDR2 FQNEAQ (reference sequence). CDR3 coding DNA: TGTGCCAGCAGCCACCGGGACAGTCGGATTGGTGAAGCTTTCTTT. This gives the protein CASSHRDSRIGEAFF.

This chain links TRBV2 with TRBJ1-1, with D hard to call. Germline values: CDR1 SNHLY, CDR2 FYNNEI. The CDR3 has 14 amino acids. V lost 5 bases and J lost 9, with 19 bases in between. The DNA of the CDR3 is TGTGCCAGCAGTCAAGACGATCTCCATCCCAAAGCTTTCTTT. Residues: CASSQDDLHPKAFF.

The chain carries TRBV30 and TRBJ2-7, with D perhaps matching TRBD2 (6 bases). Trimming cost V 4 bases and J 1 base, with 14 bases left between them. The CDR3 loop spans 14 amino acids. In germline, CDR1 is GTSNPN, CDR2 SVGIG (reference sequence). CDR3 sequence reads: CAWTLYAGSYEQYF. CDR3 bases: TGTGCCTGGACACTTTACGCGGGATCCTACGAGCAGTACTTC. The whole variable domain, filled in from reference TRBV30 and TRBJ2-7, reads SQTIHQWPATLVQPVGSPLSLECTVEGTSNPNLYWYRQAAGRGLQLLFYSVGIGQISSEVPQNLSASRPQDRQFILSSKKLLLSDSGFYLCAWTLYAGSYEQYFGPGTRLTVT.

The J gene is TRBJ2-7, the V gene TRBV20-1; D uncertain. Per the germline V gene, CDR1 is DFQATT and CDR2 is SNEGSKA (reference sequence). The CDR3 sequence is 15 residues long. The germline V and J ends were trimmed by 0 bases and 0 bases, with 12 bases remaining between them. The CDR3 DNA follows: TGCAGTGCTAGAGATTTCCGGACCAGCTCCTACGAGCAGTACTTC. Protein sequence: CSARDFRTSSYEQYF.

This clonotype was seen many times. The chain links TRBV20-1 to TRBJ2-7, with 7 bases aligning to TRBD2. V gave up 0 bases and J gave up 0 bases; unmatched junction bases: 8. Looked up from germline, CDR1 is DFQATT and CDR2 is SNEGSKA (reference sequence). The CDR3 totals 16 residues. CDR3 amino acids: CSARDLLAKSSYEQYF. CDR3 coding DNA: TGCAGTGCTAGAGATTTACTAGCGAAAAGCTCCTACGAGCAGTACTTC.

The CDR3 loop is CSVQQRAEGNTIYF. For the CDR3, the DNA is TGCAGCGTCCAACAGAGGGCCGAAGGAAACACCATATATTTT. The V and J genes are TRBV29-1 and TRBJ1-3; unclear D gene. V was trimmed by 6 bases and J by 4 bases, leaving 16 bases between them. The CDR3 length is 14 residues. CDR1 is SQVTM and CDR2 is ANQGSEA in the germline V gene.

The rearrangement links TRBV29-1 to TRBJ2-7; D gene uncertain. The V gene lost 6 bases and the J gene lost 3 bases, with 15 bases spanning the gap. The CDR3 is 13 residues long. The germline CDR1 and CDR2 sequences are SQVTM and ANQGSEA. CDR3 DNA: TGCAGCGTCGCAATTGGACGGAGCTACGAGCAGTACTTC. This codes for CSVAIGRSYEQYF.

This clonotype was observed a handful of times. V is TRBV19 and J is TRBJ1-5; no reliable D call. CDR3 length: 14 residues. Germline CDR1 and CDR2: LNHDA and SQIVND (reference sequence). V lost 1 base to trimming and J lost 2 bases, with 6 bases between them. The chain's CDR3 is CASSIVYGNQPQHF. The CDR3 DNA is TGTGCCAGTAGTATAGTTTACGGCAATCAGCCCCAGCATTTT.

This clonotype was counted ten times or more. J is TRBJ1-2 and V is TRBV2; possibly TRBD1 for D (5 bases). Trimming pared 8 bases from V and 2 bases from J, leaving 12 bases between. Germline assignment: CDR1 SNHLY and CDR2 FYNNEI. This CDR3 contains 13 residues. The CDR3 loop reads CASGGGGNYGYTF. CDR3 sequence (DNA): TGTGCCAGCGGGGGAGGAGGCAACTATGGCTACACCTTC.

The table lists this clonotype with many counts. This chain connects TRBV15 to TRBJ2-5, with 10 bases matching TRBD2. CDR3 length: 15 amino acids. Germline lookup yields CDR1 LNHNV and CDR2 YYDKDF (reference sequence). J gave up 4 bases and V 9 bases, and 11 bases lay outside the gene matches. The CDR3 protein is CATGSGRALGETQYF. The DNA of the CDR3 is TGTGCCACGGGGAGCGGGAGGGCCCTCGGAGAGACCCAGTACTTC. Drawing the rest from reference TRBV15 and TRBJ2-5, the complete variable domain is DAMVIQNPRYQVTQFGKPVTLSCSQTLNHNVMYWYQQKSSQAPKLLFHYYDKDFNNEADTPDNFQSRRPNTSFCFLDIRSPGLGDTAMYLCATGSGRALGETQYFGPGTRLLVL.

J is TRBJ2-7 and V is TRBV20-1, with TRBD2 identical over 15 bases. CDR3 size: 14 residues. Germline-derived CDR1 and CDR2 are DFQATT and SNEGSKA (reference sequence). Trimming took 6 bases from V and 4 from J; bases not matched to a gene: 4. The CDR3 DNA is TGCAGTGCCCTTGGGACTAGCGGGAGGTACGAGCAGTACTTC. Residues: CSALGTSGRYEQYF.

This clonotype was detected ten times or more. For the CDR3, the DNA is TGTGCCAGCAGCTCCGGGACCGCGCGGGAGACCCAGTACTTC. Translating it yields CASSSGTARETQYF. This sequence joins TRBV7-9 and TRBJ2-5; D possibly uses TRBD1 or TRBD2 (5 bases each). Germline CDR1 and CDR2: SEHNR and FQNEAQ (reference sequence). This CDR3 is built from 14 residues. Between the trimmed V and J ends, which lost 4 bases and 5 bases, there was a span of 14 bases.

This clonotype turned up a few times. The gene calls are TRBV12-3 or TRBV12-4 and TRBJ2-7, with D possibly being TRBD1 (6 bases). V was clipped by 2 bases and J by 1 base, with 9 bases between them. The CDR3 runs to 14 residues. The CDR3 reads CASSLQGRSYEQYF. The CDR3 nucleotides read TGTGCCAGCAGTTTACAGGGGCGATCCTACGAGCAGTACTTC.

J is TRBJ2-7 and V is TRBV6-1; D may match TRBD1 or TRBD2 (6 bases each). The CDR3 length is 14 residues. The germline gives CDR1 MNHNS, CDR2 SASEGT. With 6 bases removed from V and 4 bases from J, the gap between germline ends came to 16 bases. As DNA, the CDR3 is TGTGCCAGCAGCCAGGATACAGGGACTTACGAGCAGTACTTC. Protein: CASSQDTGTYEQYF.

CDR3 residues: CASSLVFFGGPTEAFF. CDR3 coding DNA: TGTGCCAGCAGCTTAGTTTTTTTTGGGGGGCCCACTGAAGCTTTCTTT. The chain joins TRBV7-2 to TRBJ1-1; possibly TRBD1 for D (6 bases). Germline CDR1 and CDR2: SGHTA and FQGNSA. The V and J ends lost 1 base and 4 bases respectively, with 16 bases between them. The CDR3 runs 16 residues. Combining the CDR3 with reference TRBV7-2 and TRBJ1-1 gives the whole variable domain GAGVSQSPSNKVTEKGKDVELRCDPISGHTALYWYRQSLGQGLEFLIYFQGNSAPDKSGLPSDRFSAERTGGSVSTLTIQRTQQEDSAVYLCASSLVFFGGPTEAFFGQGTRLTVV.